This T cell receptor beta chain comes out of a study of TIL therapy for anti-PD-1-resistant metastatic lung cancer. Study overall: Tumors were harvested before any PD-1/PD-L1 blockade. Study conclusions and caveats: TIL clonotype persistence in blood showed no apparent association with response. This highly selected cohort may not generalize to typical lung cancer patients.

Trimming removed 5 bases from V and 0 bases from J; junction bases left unmatched: 4. The length of the CDR3 is 16 residues. In germline, CDR1 is LNHDA, CDR2 SQIVND (reference sequence). With regard to this clone: The antigen is undetermined.

Time point of the sample: pre-treatment sample, taken before nivolumab and TIL therapy. Patients were adults with stage 4 NSCLC. Sequencing used immunoSEQ v3. Assay used: immunoSEQ multiplex PCR; TCRdb lists only in-frame clones, some missing. This table has about 60,000 clones, roughly two thirds appearing once. This clonotype was obtained from a person between 30 and 80 years old with non-small cell lung cancer. This sample comprised blood, obtained at baseline. The genes are TRBV19 and TRBJ2-1, with 10 bases identical to TRBD2. CDR3 coding DNA: TGTGCCAGTAGTTCTTGGACTAGCGGCTCCTACAATGAGCAGTTCTTC. Encoded protein: CASSSWTSGSYNEQFF.